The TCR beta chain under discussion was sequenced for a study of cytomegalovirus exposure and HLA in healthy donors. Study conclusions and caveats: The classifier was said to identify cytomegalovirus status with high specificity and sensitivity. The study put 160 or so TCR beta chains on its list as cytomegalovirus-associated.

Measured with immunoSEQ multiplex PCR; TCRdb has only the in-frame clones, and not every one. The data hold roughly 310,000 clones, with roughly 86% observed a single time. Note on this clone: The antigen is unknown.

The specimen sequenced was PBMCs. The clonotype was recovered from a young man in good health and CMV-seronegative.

The CDR3 coding sequence is TGTGCCAGCGGACTTGGATTCGGTAGGGCCGGGAGAGAGACCCAGTACTTC. Amino acids: CASGLGFGRAGRETQYF. The chain joins TRBV7-2 to TRBJ2-5; D is possibly TRBD2 (6 bases). V was trimmed by 8 bases and J by 4 bases, leaving 26 bases between them. This CDR3 has 17 residues. Germline loops: CDR1 SGHTA, CDR2 FQGNSA.